What follows describes a single T cell receptor (beta chain). There are a few counts of this clonotype. Which antigen it targets is not known. Nothing much larger sits one base from this clone, and base qualities are not available. This sample stems from a study of identical twins (dated by TCRdb to 2015 to 2016). About the study as a whole: To test whether fetal clonotypes persist, this study deep-sequenced TCR alpha and beta repertoires from monozygotic twins, from unrelated adults of various ages, and from cord blood. To rule out contamination, the twin experiments were replicated at different times with different library preparation protocols. Overall results and qualifications from the work: Recombination models systematically underestimated out-of-frame TCR alpha sharing in monozygotic twins but agreed with sharing between unrelated individuals. Abundant cord blood beta clonotypes carried fewer insertions; young adult naive repertoires showed a weaker similar trend, while memory repertoires showed none. Compared with coincidental sharing between unrelated individuals, an excess of low generation-probability sequences was observed among out-of-frame TCR alpha sequences shared between twins. Invariant T cells such as MAIT and iNKT could partly confound zero-insertion analyses, although diverse VJ usage argued against such confounding for most clonotypes. Excess twin sharing in beta out-of-frame sequences was weaker because fewer shared sequences lowered the signal-to-noise ratio. Because the same donors could not be followed over many years, the conclusions depended on cross-sectional statistical analysis.

Every donor in the study was a healthy Caucasian. The twin cohort consisted of three pairs of female monozygotic twins, all aged roughly 18 to 29 years. Positive isolation kits from Invitrogen were used to isolate the CD4+ and CD8+ T cell populations. The library was prepared using 5' RACE. Reads for this sample came from an Illumina HiSeq 2000. A universal primer binding site was introduced by template switching, and a unique molecular identifier was present in the final cDNA, enabling accurate counting of TCR cDNA molecules. Specific primers in the conserved constant-segment region were used to synthesize first-strand cDNA for the TCR alpha and beta chains. To control for contamination, every cDNA library was double barcoded, receiving both a SMART-Mk sample barcode and Illumina barcodes. TruSeq adapter sequences and Illumina sample barcodes were added in two successive PCR steps. The Illumina HiSeq platform was used with custom primers to sequence TCR alpha and beta cDNA libraries. The published analysis was carried out like this. Raw reads were processed with MiGEC to extract unique molecular identifiers, and MiXCR was used to determine CDR3 positions. Recombination models were inferred per individual with the repgenHMM and IGoR tools using an EM algorithm. The analysis of shared clonotypes was done with the tcR package in R, with sharing normalized by the product of cloneset sizes. To study raw recombination without the effects of thymic and clonal selection, out-of-frame nonproductive sequences were analyzed. TCRdb passed the public sequencing reads through fastp at Q25 and MiXCR, retaining productive beta sequences. Every CDR3 protein is listed once, alongside the most common genes and DNA of its rows. The V and J calls shown here were made by TCRdb, not taken from the authors' results. Within this sample are some 440,000 distinct CDR3 sequences, with 24% of them counted one time only. 2.9% of the sample belongs to the ten largest clones.

From cysteine to phenylalanine, the CDR3 is 14 amino acids long. Only CDR3 DNA remains: 42 bases, in frame from the first base. The germline V gene (reference sequence) specifies DFQATT as CDR1 and SNEGSKA as CDR2. V has 5 bases trimmed and J has 2 bases trimmed; junction bases matching no gene number 9. The sample was also reused in another study, on T cells expressing NK-cell markers. The second study's authors report: Three sorted T-cell subsets (CD3+CD56+NKG2C+, CD3+CD56+NKG2C- and CD3+CD56-NKG2C+) from roughly 8 donors had their TCR beta-chain repertoires profiled. Among the eight sequenced donors, only one was HCMV-seronegative, while the other seven were HCMV-seropositive. In several experiments an anti-gammadeltaTCR antibody was added to restrict sorting to alphabetaTCR-expressing T cells. In several donors, the dominant CD3+CD56+NKG2C+ clonotypes ranked among the top 10 CD8+ clonotypes, making up about 1.0-7.5% of CD8+ T cells. Those dominant clonotypes were again the most abundant among CD3+CD56-NKG2C+ cells in several donors, at about 28.3-60.1%. It remained unclear whether the expanded NKG2C-expressing T cell clones were specific for HCMV antigens. The eight sequenced donors were randomly selected healthy volunteers, three men and five women. A commercial ELISA kit detecting HCMV-specific IgG in serum was used to determine HCMV serostatus. MIGEC was used to demultiplex reads and group the reads by UMI, and MiTCR was used to assemble and quantify clonotypes. To exclude erroneous sequences, any TCR cDNA sequence not supported by at least two reads was discarded. The tcR package was used for downstream repertoire analysis, with clonotypes matched between fractions based on CDR3 nucleotide sequence plus V segment. Antigen specificity was annotated against VDJdb with VDJmatch, allowing one amino acid substitution in CDR3.

The chain is assembled from TRBV20-1 and TRBJ2-7; 7 bases in the junction line up with TRBD2. Sequencing was carried out using CD4+ T cells sorted from blood. The receptor comes from a woman between 18 and 29 years old in good health. The nucleotides read TGCAGTGCTCCTAGCGGCGGAGGGGCCTACGAGCAGTACTTC. This gives the protein CSAPSGGGAYEQYF.